The sequence of this TCR beta chain was determined in a study of shared clonotypes between healthy human individuals. The germline gives CDR1 SGHTA, CDR2 FQGNSA. The ends were cut back, 6 bases at V and 2 bases at J, with 24 bases in the middle. CDR3 length: 18 residues. Sequencing was performed with immunoSEQ multiplex PCR; in TCRdb, only in-frame clones are kept and a portion is missing. The data show 2,500,000 or so clones, with approximately 90% seen just once and approximately 0.41% held by the top ten. Sequenced sample: naive CD4+ T cells from PBMCs. Subset: CD45RA+ positively selected. The sequence came from a young man in good health. Some clones in this sample may be carry-over from other donors' samples. The chain links TRBV7-2 to TRBJ2-3; the D gene could be TRBD1 or TRBD2 (7 bases each). This chain's CDR3 is CASSPRGGAYPFTDTQYF. In DNA, the CDR3 is TGTGCCAGCAGTCCCAGGGGGGGAGCGTACCCCTTCACAGATACGCAGTATTTT.